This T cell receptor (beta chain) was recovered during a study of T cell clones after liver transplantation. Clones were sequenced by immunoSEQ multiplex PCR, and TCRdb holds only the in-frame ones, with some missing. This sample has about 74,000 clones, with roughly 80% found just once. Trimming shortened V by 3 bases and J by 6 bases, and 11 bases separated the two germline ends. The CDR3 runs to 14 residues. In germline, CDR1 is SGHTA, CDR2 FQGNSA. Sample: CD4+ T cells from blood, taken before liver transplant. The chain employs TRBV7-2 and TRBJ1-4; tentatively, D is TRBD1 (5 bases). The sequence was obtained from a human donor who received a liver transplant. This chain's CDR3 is CASSFDSFYEKLFF. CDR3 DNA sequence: TGTGCCAGCAGCTTCGACAGTTTTTATGAAAAACTGTTTTTT.